The 20 T cell receptor beta chains listed next were all sequenced from one sample in a study of T cell responses to AZD1222 COVID-19 vaccine. Measured with immunoSEQ multiplex PCR; TCRdb has only the in-frame clones, and not every one. The sample consists of 110,000 or so clones, more than 85% of them appearing once. Here the sequenced sample was peripheral blood, taken 28 days after the second AZD1222 dose. These receptors came from an adult who received the AZD1222 COVID-19 vaccine.

The CDR3 here is CASRVDRVTQYF. The DNA for the CDR3 is TGTGCCAGCAGGGTTGACAGGGTAACGCAGTATTTT. The chain recombines TRBV6-5 with TRBJ2-3, with TRBD1 identical over 7 bases. Germline CDR1 and CDR2: MNHEY and SVGAGI. After removal of 6 bases from V and 9 bases from J, the junction contained 6 bases not matched to a gene. The CDR3 is made up of 12 amino acids.

The V and J genes are TRBV2 and TRBJ2-7; TRBD1 agrees at 9 bases. The ends lost 6 bases at V and 7 bases at J; junction bases unmatched: 19. The germline V gene has CDR1 SNHLY and CDR2 FYNNEI. The CDR3 runs to 17 residues. Here the CDR3 reads CASRRPKGGQGAGEQYF. The CDR3 DNA follows: TGTGCCAGCAGGAGACCAAAGGGGGGACAGGGAGCAGGGGAGCAGTACTTC.

The chain's CDR3 is CASSNAVGGPYSYEQYF. In nucleotides, the CDR3 is TGTGCCAGCAGCAACGCCGTGGGGGGCCCTTATTCCTACGAGCAGTACTTC. The V and J genes are TRBV11-2 and TRBJ2-7; perhaps D is TRBD1 or TRBD2 (6 bases each). The CDR3 is 17 residues long. V was cut by 5 bases and J by 1 base, with 21 bases left in between. The germline CDR1 and CDR2 sequences are SGHAT and FQNNGV.

The chain carries TRBV7-9 and TRBJ2-1; the match to TRBD2 covers 12 bases. V dropped 1 base and J dropped 8; count of bases not matched to a gene: 3. The CDR3 spans 15 residues. The germline gives CDR1 SEHNR, CDR2 FQNEAQ (reference sequence). In nucleotides, the CDR3 is TGTGCCAGCAGCTTAGGGACTAGCGGGGTTGATGAGCAGTTCTTC. This translates into CASSLGTSGVDEQFF. The full variable domain, its missing parts supplied by reference TRBV7-9 and TRBJ2-1, is DTGVSQNPRHKITKRGQNVTFRCDPISEHNRLYWYRQTLGQGPEFLTYFQNEAQLEKSRLLSDRFSAERPKGSFSTLEIQRTEQGDSAMYLCASSLGTSGVDEQFFGPGTRLTVL.

This clone was recorded a few times. J is TRBJ1-1 and V is TRBV5-5, with 7 nucleotides matching TRBD1. Germline assignment: CDR1 SGHKS and CDR2 YYEKEE (reference sequence). V lost 4 bases to trimming and J lost 1 base; unmatched junction nucleotides: 10. The CDR3 runs 16 residues. The CDR3 DNA reads TGTGCCAGCAGCGGGCAGGGGGGTTTACGGAACACTGAAGCTTTCTTT. Protein sequence: CASSGQGGLRNTEAFF.

The J gene is TRBJ2-7, the V gene TRBV9; D may correspond to TRBD1 or TRBD2 (5 bases each). Between the trimmed V and J ends, which lost 4 bases and 1 base, there was a span of 12 bases. Germline V lookup: CDR1 SGDLS, CDR2 YYNGEE. CDR3 size: 14 residues. CDR3 sequence reads: CASSPGGSSYEQYF. The CDR3 DNA reads TGTGCCAGCAGCCCTGGGGGATCATCCTACGAGCAGTACTTC.

This chain joins TRBV5-4 and TRBJ1-3; D not resolved. The CDR3 totals 14 residues. Germline V gene lookup returns CDR1 SGHNT and CDR2 YYREEE (reference sequence). V shed 1 base and J shed 1 base, with 6 bases lying between them. The CDR3 loop reads CASSLLPSGNTIYF. The CDR3 coding sequence is TGTGCCAGCAGCTTGCTCCCATCTGGAAACACCATATATTTT.

The V gene is TRBV2, the J gene TRBJ1-6; D not resolved. CDR1 and CDR2 (germline): SNHLY, FYNNEI. The V end lost 4 bases, the J end lost 9 bases, and 13 bases lay between the germline ends. The CDR3 contains 14 residues. DNA of the CDR3: TGTGCCAGCAGTGTCCCGATCCGGAGTTCACCCCTCCACTTT. It encodes CASSVPIRSSPLHF. Combining the CDR3 with reference TRBV2 and TRBJ1-6 gives the whole variable domain EPEVTQTPSHQVTQMGQEVILRCVPISNHLYFYWYRQILGQKVEFLVSFYNNEISEKSEIFDDQFSVERPDGSNFTLKIRSTKLEDSAMYFCASSVPIRSSPLHFGNGTRLTVT.

This chain connects TRBV7-9 to TRBJ1-2; weak D call: TRBD1 (5 bases). Per germline, CDR1 SEHNR and CDR2 FQNEAQ (reference sequence). This CDR3 is built from 18 residues. Trimming took off 0 bases at V and 4 bases at J, with 21 bases between the two ends. The CDR3 DNA follows: TGTGCCAGCAGCTTAGCCTTCAGGGAGTCGGAAGCTAGCTATGGCTACACCTTC. Encoded protein: CASSLAFRESEASYGYTF.

The V gene is TRBV28, the J gene TRBJ1-4; D may be TRBD1 (5 bases). Germline values: CDR1 MDHEN, CDR2 SYDVKM. Trimming left V 6 bases short and J 7 bases short, with 12 bases between. The CDR3 is 13 residues long. CDR3 sequence: CASSRGRVEKLFF. The CDR3 DNA sequence: TGTGCCAGCAGCCGGGGGAGGGTTGAAAAACTGTTTTTT.

The V and J genes are TRBV5-1 and TRBJ2-7; 11 bases are a match to TRBD2. With V trimmed by 0 bases and J by 5 bases, 7 bases remained unmatched. Germline V CDR1 and CDR2: SGHRS, YFSETQ. The CDR3 runs to 16 residues. CDR3 in DNA: TGCGCCAGCAGCTTGGGACTAGCGGGAACCGGGAACGAGCAGTACTTC. This encodes CASSLGLAGTGNEQYF. The whole variable domain, remainder taken from reference TRBV5-1 and TRBJ2-7, is KAGVTQTPRYLIKTRGQQVTLSCSPISGHRSVSWYQQTPGQGLQFLFEYFSETQRNKGNFPGRFSGRQFSNSRSEMNVSTLELGDSALYLCASSLGLAGTGNEQYFGPGTRLTVT.

The chain couples TRBV6-5 to TRBJ2-1; 12 nucleotides line up with TRBD2. The germline V gene encodes CDR1 MNHEY and CDR2 SVGAGI. This CDR3 comprises 15 residues. J gave up 10 bases and V 5 bases, and 9 bases lay outside the gene matches. CDR3 bases: TGTGCCAGCAGTCCCCTAGCGGGGGGGCTCAGGGAGCAGTTCTTC. It encodes CASSPLAGGLREQFF.

This clone was observed a handful of times. The chain joins TRBV27 to TRBJ1-1, with D maybe TRBD1 (5 bases). Germline CDR1 and CDR2: MNHEY and SMNVEV (reference sequence). Between the trimmed V and J ends, which lost 6 bases and 3 bases, there was a span of 20 bases. This CDR3 region has 16 residues. CDR3 bases: TGTGCCAGCAGAAACATCGGTTTCGGGGCGCACACTGAAGCTTTCTTT. As protein: CASRNIGFGAHTEAFF.

The chain couples TRBV28 to TRBJ1-2; D may be TRBD1 (5 bases). CDR3 length equals 13 residues. The germline V gene encodes CDR1 MDHEN and CDR2 SYDVKM. The V end lost 5 bases, the J end lost 4 bases, and 11 bases lay between the germline ends. The CDR3 loop reads CASSTRTSYGYTF. In nucleotides, the CDR3 is TGTGCCAGCAGTACCCGGACAAGCTATGGCTACACCTTC.

The genes are TRBV30 and TRBJ1-5; D ambiguous. The CDR3 loop spans 13 amino acids. V was clipped by 1 base and J by 5 bases, with 9 bases between them. Germline assignment: CDR1 GTSNPN and CDR2 SVGIG (reference sequence). The CDR3 is CAWSGSGDQPQHF. DNA of the CDR3: TGTGCCTGGAGTGGATCTGGGGATCAGCCCCAGCATTTT.

This chain links TRBV7-9 with TRBJ2-5; TRBD1 is a possible D gene (6 bases). The CDR3 consists of 14 residues. Germline V gene sequence: CDR1 SEHNR, CDR2 FQNEAQ (reference sequence). The V end lost 5 bases, the J end lost 2 bases, and 12 bases lay between the germline ends. DNA of the CDR3: TGTGCCAGCAGCCTGGGGACATTACAAGAGACCCAGTACTTC. Its translation is CASSLGTLQETQYF. Full variable domain (rest looked up from reference TRBV7-9 and TRBJ2-5): DTGVSQNPRHKITKRGQNVTFRCDPISEHNRLYWYRQTLGQGPEFLTYFQNEAQLEKSRLLSDRFSAERPKGSFSTLEIQRTEQGDSAMYLCASSLGTLQETQYFGPGTRLLVL.

In this sample, this clone turned up once. The gene calls are TRBV13 and TRBJ2-6; D is unresolved. The CDR3 spans 18 residues. Trimming cost V 0 bases and J 1 base, with 13 bases left between them. Germline CDR1 and CDR2: PRHDT and FYEKMQ (reference sequence). CDR3 loop: CASSLGGFRLSGANVLTF. As DNA, the CDR3 is TGTGCCAGCAGCTTAGGAGGGTTTCGCTTGTCTGGGGCCAACGTCCTGACTTTC.

V gene TRBV19 combines with J gene TRBJ2-7; the D is unclear. Per the germline V gene, CDR1 is LNHDA and CDR2 is SQIVND (reference sequence). The V end was cut by 6 bases, the J end by 3 bases, with 6 bases between. The CDR3 sequence is 11 residues long. The CDR3 coding sequence is TGTGCCAGTAGCCAACGCTACGAGCAGTACTTC. This translates into CASSQRYEQYF.

The genes are TRBV11-2 and TRBJ2-1; TRBD1 is a possible D gene (5 bases). Trimming removed 0 bases from V and 4 bases from J, with 10 bases in between. The CDR3 totals 15 residues. Germline CDR1 and CDR2: SGHAT and FQNNGV. The CDR3 DNA follows: TGTGCCAGCAGCTTAGAGGTGGGGCAGTACAATGAGCAGTTCTTC. Translating gives CASSLEVGQYNEQFF.

V gene TRBV19 combines with J gene TRBJ2-7; 9 positions agree with TRBD2. The V gene's germline CDR1 is LNHDA and CDR2 SQIVND (reference sequence). The CDR3 sequence is 16 residues long. V lost 3 bases to trimming and J lost 7 bases; unmatched junction nucleotides: 13. DNA for the CDR3: TGTGCCAGTAGTATCCGTTGGGGCGGGGGGGCCGAAGAGCAGTACTTC. Protein sequence: CASSIRWGGGAEEQYF.